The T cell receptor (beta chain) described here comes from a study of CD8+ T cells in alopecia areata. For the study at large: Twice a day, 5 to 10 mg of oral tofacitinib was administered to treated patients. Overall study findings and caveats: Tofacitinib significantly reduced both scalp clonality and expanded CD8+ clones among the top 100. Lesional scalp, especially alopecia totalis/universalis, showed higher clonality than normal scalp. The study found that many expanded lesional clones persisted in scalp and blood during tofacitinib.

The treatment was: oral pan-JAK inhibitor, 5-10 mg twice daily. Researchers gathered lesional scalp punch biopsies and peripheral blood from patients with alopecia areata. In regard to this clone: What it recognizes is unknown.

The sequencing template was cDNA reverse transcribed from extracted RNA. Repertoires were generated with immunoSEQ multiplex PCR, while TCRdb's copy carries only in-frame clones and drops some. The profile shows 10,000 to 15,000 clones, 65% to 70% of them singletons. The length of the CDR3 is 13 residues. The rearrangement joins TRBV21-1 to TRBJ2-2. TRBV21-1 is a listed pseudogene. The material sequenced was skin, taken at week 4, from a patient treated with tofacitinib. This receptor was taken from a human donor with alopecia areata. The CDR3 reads CAGPGPTTGELFF. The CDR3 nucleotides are TGTGCCGGCCCAGGACCGACGACCGGGGAGCTGTTTTTT.